The rows below give T cell receptor beta chains drawn from one sample of a study of CD8 T cells in Susac syndrome. Each CDR3 protein is one row after TCRdb ran MiXCR on the immunoSEQ multiplex PCR reads. The sample has over 150,000 distinct CDR3 sequences, about 93% seen once. Sequencing was done on a sample of CD4+ T cells from PBMCs. The receptors were sampled from a human donor with Susac syndrome. Each CDR3 is given with its conserved first and last residue. Fields, in order: D gene, V gene, clone size, J gene, CDR3 DNA, CDR3 protein. A D gene is named only where the DNA matches it firmly. Not every row has a clone size; where given, it reads once, few, many or a size class.

>TRBD1|TRBV18|.|TRBJ1-5
TGTGCCAGCTCACCTGGCGACAGGGGACGGAGCAATCAGCCCCAGCATTTT
CASSPGDRGRSNQPQHF
>.|TRBV7-3|.|TRBJ2-7
TGTGCCAGCAGCTTATTCGTGGCAGACATATACGAGCAGTACTTC
CASSLFVADIYEQYF
>.|TRBV6-5|.|TRBJ2-4
TGTGCCAGCAGTCAGAAGTGGGGGTGGCAGTACTTC
CASSQKWGWQYF
>.|TRBV6-1|once|TRBJ1-5
TGTGCCAGCAGTCGACAGACTAGCAATCAGCCCCAGCATTTT
CASSRQTSNQPQHF
>TRBD2|TRBV3-1|.|TRBJ2-5
TGTGCCAGCAGCCAAGGGACTAGCGGGGGACAAGAGACCCAGTACTTC
CASSQGTSGGQETQYF
>.|TRBV19|.|TRBJ2-6
TGTGCCAGTAGCCAGGGTGATGGGGCCAACGTCCTGACTTTC
CASSQGDGANVLTF
>.|TRBV6-2/TRBV6-3|.|TRBJ2-7
TGTGCCAGCAGTTACCTCCACGAGCAGTACTTC
CASSYLHEQYF
>.|TRBV15|.|TRBJ1-1
TGTGCCACCAGCAGGTCCTTTTCGAACACTGAAGCTTTCTTT
CATSRSFSNTEAFF
>.|TRBV20-1|.|TRBJ2-5
TGCAGTGCTAGGAACAACAGGGTCCAAGAGACCCAGTACTTC
CSARNNRVQETQYF
>TRBD2|TRBV4-3|.|TRBJ2-1
TGCGCCAGCAGCCAAGATTGGGCGGGAGGGATAAATGAGCAGTTCTTC
CASSQDWAGGINEQFF
>TRBD1|TRBV5-1|.|TRBJ2-2
TGCGCCAGCAGCCGAGAGGGACAGGGTAGAACCGGGGAGCTGTTTTTT
CASSREGQGRTGELFF
>TRBD2|TRBV29-1|.|TRBJ2-7
TGCAGCGTTCTGTTGGCAGCGGGGCCGCTGGAGTTC
CSVLLAAGPLEF
>.|TRBV7-9|.|TRBJ2-7
TGTGCCAGCAGCTTCGGACTGAACGAGCAGTACTTC
CASSFGLNEQYF
>TRBD2|TRBV3-1|.|TRBJ2-1
TGTGCCAGCAGGCTCTGGGGGGGTAGCTCCTACAATGAGCAGTTCTTC
CASRLWGGSSYNEQFF
>.|TRBV12-3/TRBV12-4|.|TRBJ1-5
TGTGCCAGCAGTTTAGGCAGGGAAGATCAGCCCCAGCATTTT
CASSLGREDQPQHF
>.|TRBV30|.|TRBJ1-1
TGTGCGCTGGCGGGGGTAGGGACTGAAGCTTTCTTT
CALAGVGTEAFF
>.|TRBV5-1|.|TRBJ2-7
TGCGCCAGCAGCCTTGAACAGGGCCTGGGGTCCTACGAGCAGTACTTC
CASSLEQGLGSYEQYF
>.|TRBV20-1|.|TRBJ1-2
TGCAGTGCTGCAGATTTCGGAACGGATGGCTACACCTTC
CSAADFGTDGYTF
>.|TRBV30|once|TRBJ2-5
TGTGCCTGGAGTGAGTTCCTCTTGGAGACCCAGTACTTC
CAWSEFLLETQYF
>.|TRBV28|.|TRBJ2-1
TGTGCCAGCAGACCTTATTCGGGCTCCTACAATGAGCAGTTCTTC
CASRPYSGSYNEQFF
>.|TRBV4-2|few|TRBJ2-7
TGTGCCAGCAGCCAAGAAGGAAGGGGGAGAAGAAACGAGCAGTACTTC
CASSQEGRGRRNEQYF
>.|TRBV20-1|.|TRBJ1-4
TGCAGTGTATCGCAGACTAATGAAAAACTGTTTTTT
CSVSQTNEKLFF
>.|TRBV7-2|once|TRBJ2-7
TGTGCCAGCAGCCACCCGGGTAGCGAGCAGTACTTC
CASSHPGSEQYF
>.|TRBV29-1|.|TRBJ2-1
TGCAGCGTTACACCAGTGGGGATATACAATGAGCAGTTCTTC
CSVTPVGIYNEQFF
>TRBD1|TRBV7-2|few|TRBJ2-7
TGTGCCAGCAGCCAGGGACAGGGGGCCTACGAGCAGTACTTC
CASSQGQGAYEQYF
>.|TRBV3-1|.|TRBJ2-7
TGTGCCAGCAGCCAACTCTACGACGGTTCCGAGCAGTACTTC
CASSQLYDGSEQYF
>TRBD2|TRBV6-2/TRBV6-3|.|TRBJ2-2
TGTGCCAGCAGTCTTAGGATCAGGGAGGGCACCGGGGAGCTGTTTTTT
CASSLRIREGTGELFF
>.|TRBV24-1|once|TRBJ1-1
TGTGCCACCAGTGATCCAGGCGGGACTGAAGCTTTCTTT
CATSDPGGTEAFF
>.|TRBV11-2|once|TRBJ2-7
TGTGCCAGCAGCTTAGTCCGGAGCTCCTACGAGCAGTACTTC
CASSLVRSSYEQYF
>.|TRBV6-1|.|TRBJ1-2
TGTGCCAGCCTACAACAGGGTCGGGAGACTCGGAGCTATGGCTACACCTTC
CASLQQGRETRSYGYTF
>.|TRBV5-1|.|TRBJ1-1
TGCGCCAGCAGCTTGACGGGACAAGTGAACACTGAAGCTTTCTTT
CASSLTGQVNTEAFF
>.|TRBV20-1|.|TRBJ1-1
TGCAGTGCTAGATTGGATCCTGGGGCTTTCTTT
CSARLDPGAFF
>.|TRBV29-1|.|TRBJ1-4
TGCAGCGTTGGGGCAGGCAGTAATGAAAAACTGTTTTTT
CSVGAGSNEKLFF
>.|TRBV7-9|.|TRBJ2-5
TGTGCCAGCAGCGTTCACGGGGATGAAGAGACCCAGTACTTC
CASSVHGDEETQYF
>.|TRBV20-1|.|TRBJ1-2
TGCAGTGCTAGCCAGGCGATAGCTAACTATGGCTACACCTTC
CSASQAIANYGYTF
>.|TRBV4-3|.|TRBJ2-6
TGCGCCAGCAGCCAAGGTCACGGACCGCTATCTGGGGCCAACGTCCTGACTTTC
CASSQGHGPLSGANVLTF
>.|TRBV20-1|.|TRBJ2-3
TGCAGTGCTAGAGGATCAGATACGCAGTATTTT
CSARGSDTQYF
>TRBD2|TRBV5-1|.|TRBJ2-1
TGCGCCAGCAGCTTAGGTGCTAGCGGGGGGCCCGCAGACAATGAGCAGTTCTTC
CASSLGASGGPADNEQFF
>.|TRBV7-3|once|TRBJ1-6
TGTGCCAGCAGTAATCCAGGGGCTCAAGGGCCCCTCCACTTT
CASSNPGAQGPLHF
>.|TRBV24-1|.|TRBJ2-1
TGTGCCACCAGGGCCGGGACCAGGGGGGATGAGCAGTTCTTC
CATRAGTRGDEQFF
>TRBD1|TRBV12-3/TRBV12-4|.|TRBJ1-5
TGTGCCAGCAGTTTGACAGGGGGCGATCAGCCCCAGCATTTT
CASSLTGGDQPQHF
>.|TRBV9|.|TRBJ2-3
TGTGCCAGCAGCGTAGACTATCTCTCCACAGATACGCAGTATTTT
CASSVDYLSTDTQYF
>TRBD2|TRBV27|.|TRBJ2-2
TGTGCCAGCAGCGGCCTTGGTGCGGGGGGACTCACCGGGGAGCTGTTTTTT
CASSGLGAGGLTGELFF
>TRBD1|TRBV7-2|.|TRBJ1-2
TGTGCCAGCAGACTTGGGCACAGGGGGGGCTATGGCTACACCTTC
CASRLGHRGGYGYTF
>TRBD1|TRBV3-1|.|TRBJ2-5
TGTGCCAGCAGGGACAGGGGGCGAGAGACCCAGTACTTC
CASRDRGRETQYF
>.|TRBV2|.|TRBJ1-1
TGTGCCAGCAGTGTCCGTGAAGCTTTCTTT
CASSVREAFF
>TRBD2|TRBV30|once|TRBJ2-2
TGTGCCTGGAGTGTACTCGCTAGCGGGGGGCCAGGGACCGGGGAGCTGTTTTTT
CAWSVLASGGPGTGELFF
>TRBD2|TRBV6-2/TRBV6-3|.|TRBJ2-7
TGTGCCAGCAGGCTCACCCCGGGACTAGCGGCCGAGCAGTACTTC
CASRLTPGLAAEQYF
>TRBD1|TRBV7-2|.|TRBJ2-1
TGTGCCAGCAGCTTAGATCCAGGGGGTAACAATGAGCAGTTCTTC
CASSLDPGGNNEQFF
>.|TRBV9|.|TRBJ2-5
TGTGCCAGCAGCCCAGGCAGGACATCCCAAGAGACCCAGTACTTC
CASSPGRTSQETQYF
>.|TRBV19|once|TRBJ2-3
TGTGCCAGTAGTTCGACTAGGACCCCTCCTTCCAGCACAGATACGCAGTATTTT
CASSSTRTPPSSTDTQYF
>TRBD2|TRBV28|.|TRBJ2-2
TGTGCCAGCAGACTCCTAGCGGGATGGGGTACCGGGGAGCTGTTTTTT
CASRLLAGWGTGELFF
>.|TRBV7-2|.|TRBJ1-2
TGTGCCAGCAGCTTACCTCCGCTCTATGGCTACACCTTC
CASSLPPLYGYTF
>.|TRBV5-1|.|TRBJ1-1
TGCGCCAGCAGCTTGGCCGGGGGCACCTTCACTGAAGCTTTCTTT
CASSLAGGTFTEAFF
>.|TRBV5-4|.|TRBJ2-7
TGTGCCAGCAGCTTGGGCGGCGGCCTCTACGAGCAGTACTTC
CASSLGGGLYEQYF
>.|TRBV7-6|.|TRBJ2-7
TGTGCCAGCACTCCGGGTACCTACGAAGAGCAGTACTTC
CASTPGTYEEQYF
>.|TRBV11-2|once|TRBJ1-5
TGTGCCAGCAGCCACGAGGGGTTGAGCAATCAGCCCCAGCATTTT
CASSHEGLSNQPQHF